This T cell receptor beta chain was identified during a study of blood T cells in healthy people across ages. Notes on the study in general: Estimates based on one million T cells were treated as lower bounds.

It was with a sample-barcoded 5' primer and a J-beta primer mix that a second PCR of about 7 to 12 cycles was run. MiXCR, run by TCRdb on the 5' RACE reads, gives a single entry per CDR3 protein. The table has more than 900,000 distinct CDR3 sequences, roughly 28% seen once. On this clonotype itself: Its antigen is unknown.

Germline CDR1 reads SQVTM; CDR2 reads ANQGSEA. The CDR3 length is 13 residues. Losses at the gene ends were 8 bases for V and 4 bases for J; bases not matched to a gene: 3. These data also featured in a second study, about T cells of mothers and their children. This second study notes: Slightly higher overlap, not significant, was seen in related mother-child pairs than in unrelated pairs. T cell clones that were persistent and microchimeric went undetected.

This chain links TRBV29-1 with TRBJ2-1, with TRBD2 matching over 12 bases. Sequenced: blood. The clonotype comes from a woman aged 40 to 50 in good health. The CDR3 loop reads CSQTSGRYNEQFF. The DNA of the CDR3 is TGCAGCCAGACTAGCGGGAGATACAATGAGCAGTTCTTC.